These T cell receptor beta chains were read from a single sample in a study of OX40 agonist ivuxolimab in advanced cancers. Some clones are missing from TCRdb's copy, which holds only in-frame ones; the method was immunoSEQ multiplex PCR. This sample has about 84,000 clones, with 75% to 90% found just once. This material consisted of CD4+ or CD8+ T cells sorted from blood, taken in a trial of the OX40 agonist ivuxolimab. The receptors come from an adult with an advanced solid tumor such as melanoma, head and neck, liver or kidney cancer. Both conserved end residues are part of each CDR3. The order of the fields is V gene, CDR3 protein.

TRBV28,CASSLDGAHQETQYF
TRBV7-6,CASSLEGNGETQYF
TRBV4-3,CASSLAGSNSPLHF
TRBV29-1,CSVDINGSDEQYF
TRBV4-2,CASSQDAMRDQPQHF
TRBV9,CASSVAAGQGGSPLHF
TRBV4-1,CASSQVLSLSGELFF
TRBV5-1,CASSGGGRTYEQYF
TRBV6-1,CAGKTGWNEKLFF
TRBV27,CASSPRPFSSYNSPLHF
TRBV2,CASSEASGVGYTF
TRBV23-1,CASSHPHQVNTGELFF
TRBV9,CASSVDGRSSGNTIYF
TRBV10-3,CAISEYNEQFF
TRBV27,CASSLGTTGGNEQFF
TRBV4-2,CASSQGPEASNYGYTF
TRBV19,CASSWIGNQPQHF
TRBV7-2,CASSSGQQETQYF
TRBV6-1,CASSAEGQGYGYTF
TRBV5-8,CASSLTGSSGELFF
TRBV4-2,CASSQPLDQPQHF
TRBV30,CAWSAGQGNNQPQHF
TRBV6-1,CASTPGGSSYEQYF
TRBV5-4,CASSSTDGQETQYF
TRBV5-8,CASSQDRYSGNTIYF
TRBV7-2,CASSLRGETQYF
TRBV4-3,CASSLGSKGYNEQFF
TRBV2,CASRYGTAGNTIYF
TRBV6-5,CASSYGGGASYGYTF
TRBV2,CASLKDRGNTIYF
TRBV5-4,CASSSQGISKEKLFF
TRBV2,CASSVRFPYGYTF
TRBV5-1,CAIRAPGGADNEQFF
TRBV7-3,CASSSRTTGIGELFF
TRBV7-9,CASSFYGLDNYGYTF
TRBV28,CASTLPGQPYEQYF
TRBV19,CASNRFPGQRNTGELFF
TRBV30,CAWSVGSLMNTEAFF
TRBV10-3,CAINPGGQSNTGELFF
TRBV19,CASTLRWGRETQYF
TRBV5-1,CASSPAGPGSHEQYF
TRBV4-1,CASSQRQNTDTQYF
TRBV6-6,CASMGSGYQETQYF
TRBV6-6,CASTRTGQPYNEQFF
TRBV18,CASSPRVDTEAFF
TRBV11-1,CASSSTGADNYGYTF
TRBV5-1,CASSIQGVNEKLFF
TRBV12-5,CASALGLGSNFDEQFF
TRBV6-5,CASSRNIGNQPQHF
TRBV28,CASGFASTDTQYF
TRBV6-6,CASSPGDRVTEAFF
TRBV7-2,CASSLAAAISTDTQYF
TRBV6-1,CASTSSGGLNQPQHF
TRBV6-6,CASSYPAEGETQYF
TRBV5-6,CASSLAMGQGYNEQFF